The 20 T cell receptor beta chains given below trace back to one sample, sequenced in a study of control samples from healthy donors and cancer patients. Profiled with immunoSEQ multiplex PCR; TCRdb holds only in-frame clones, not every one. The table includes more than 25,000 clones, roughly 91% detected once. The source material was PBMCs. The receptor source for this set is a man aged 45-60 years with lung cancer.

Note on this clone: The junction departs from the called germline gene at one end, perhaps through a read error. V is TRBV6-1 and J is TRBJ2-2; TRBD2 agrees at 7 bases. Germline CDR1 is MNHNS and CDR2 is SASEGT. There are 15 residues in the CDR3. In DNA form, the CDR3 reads TGTGCCAGCAATGAAGGCGGGGGACTCACCGGGGAGCTGTTTTTT. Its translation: CASNEGGGLTGELFF.

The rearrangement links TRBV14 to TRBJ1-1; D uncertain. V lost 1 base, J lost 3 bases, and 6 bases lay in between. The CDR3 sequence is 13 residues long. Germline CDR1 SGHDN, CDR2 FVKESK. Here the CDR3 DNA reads TGTGCCAGCAGCCAAGCGTTCGACACTGAAGCTTTCTTT. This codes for CASSQAFDTEAFF.

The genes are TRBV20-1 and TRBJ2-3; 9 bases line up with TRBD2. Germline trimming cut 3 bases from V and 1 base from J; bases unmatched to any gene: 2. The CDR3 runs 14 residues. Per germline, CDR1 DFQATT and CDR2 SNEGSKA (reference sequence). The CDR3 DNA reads TGCAGTGCTAGTCCTAGCGGGGGCACAGATACGCAGTATTTT. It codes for CSASPSGGTDTQYF.

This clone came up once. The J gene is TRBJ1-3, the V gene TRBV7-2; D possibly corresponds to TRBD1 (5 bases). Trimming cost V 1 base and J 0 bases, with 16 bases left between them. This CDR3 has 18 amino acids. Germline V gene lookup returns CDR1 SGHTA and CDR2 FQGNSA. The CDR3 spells CASSLVGGETYSGNTIYF. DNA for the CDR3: TGTGCCAGCAGCTTAGTTGGGGGGGAGACCTACTCTGGAAACACCATATATTTT.

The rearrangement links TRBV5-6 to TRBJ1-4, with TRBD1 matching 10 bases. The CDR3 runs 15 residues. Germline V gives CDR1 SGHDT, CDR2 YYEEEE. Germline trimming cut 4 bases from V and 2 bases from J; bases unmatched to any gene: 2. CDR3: CASSMTGGTNEKLFF. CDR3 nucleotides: TGTGCCAGCAGCATGACAGGGGGCACTAATGAAAAACTGTTTTTT.

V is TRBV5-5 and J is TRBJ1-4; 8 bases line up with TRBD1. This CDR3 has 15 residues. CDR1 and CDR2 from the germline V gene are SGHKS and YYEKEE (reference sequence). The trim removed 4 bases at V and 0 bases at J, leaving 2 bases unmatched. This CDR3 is CASSKDRATNEKLFF. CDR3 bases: TGTGCCAGCAGCAAGGACAGGGCAACTAATGAAAAACTGTTTTTT.

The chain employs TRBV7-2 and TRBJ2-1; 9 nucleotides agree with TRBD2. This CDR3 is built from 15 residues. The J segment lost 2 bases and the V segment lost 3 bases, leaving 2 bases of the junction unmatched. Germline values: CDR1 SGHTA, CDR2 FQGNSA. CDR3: CASSFLAGAYNEQFF. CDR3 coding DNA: TGTGCCAGCAGCTTTTTAGCGGGGGCCTACAATGAGCAGTTCTTC. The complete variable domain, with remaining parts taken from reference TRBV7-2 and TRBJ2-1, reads GAGVSQSPSNKVTEKGKDVELRCDPISGHTALYWYRQSLGQGLEFLIYFQGNSAPDKSGLPSDRFSAERTGGSVSTLTIQRTQQEDSAVYLCASSFLAGAYNEQFFGPGTRLTVL.

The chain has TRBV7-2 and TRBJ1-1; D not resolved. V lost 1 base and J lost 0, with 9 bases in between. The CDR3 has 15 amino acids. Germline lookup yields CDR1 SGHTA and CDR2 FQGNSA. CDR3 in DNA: TGTGCCAGCAGCTTAGTCAGTAATATGAACACTGAAGCTTTCTTT. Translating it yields CASSLVSNMNTEAFF.

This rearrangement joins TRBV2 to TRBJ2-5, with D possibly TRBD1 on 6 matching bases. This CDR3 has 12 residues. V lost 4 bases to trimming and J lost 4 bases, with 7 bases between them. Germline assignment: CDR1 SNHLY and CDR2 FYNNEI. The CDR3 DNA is TGTGCCAGCAGTGGACAGGTAGAGACCCAGTACTTC. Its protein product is CASSGQVETQYF.

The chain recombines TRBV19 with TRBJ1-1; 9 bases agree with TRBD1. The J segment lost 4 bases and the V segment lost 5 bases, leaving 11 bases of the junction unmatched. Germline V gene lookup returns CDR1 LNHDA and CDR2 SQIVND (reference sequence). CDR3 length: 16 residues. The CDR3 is CASSPNRGLPSTEAFF. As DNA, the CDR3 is TGTGCCAGTAGTCCCAACAGGGGGCTCCCCAGCACTGAAGCTTTCTTT.

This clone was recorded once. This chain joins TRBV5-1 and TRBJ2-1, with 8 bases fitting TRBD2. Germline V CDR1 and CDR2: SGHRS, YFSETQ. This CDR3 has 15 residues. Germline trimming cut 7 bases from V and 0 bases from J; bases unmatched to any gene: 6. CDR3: CASQSGGLSYNEQFF. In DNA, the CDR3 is TGCGCCAGCCAAAGCGGGGGCCTCTCCTACAATGAGCAGTTCTTC.

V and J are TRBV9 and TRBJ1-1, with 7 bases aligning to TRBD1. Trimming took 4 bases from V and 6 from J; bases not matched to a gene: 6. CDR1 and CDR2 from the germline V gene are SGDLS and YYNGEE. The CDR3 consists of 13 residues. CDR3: CASSLQQGSEAFF. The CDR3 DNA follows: TGTGCCAGCAGCTTACAACAGGGGTCTGAAGCTTTCTTT.

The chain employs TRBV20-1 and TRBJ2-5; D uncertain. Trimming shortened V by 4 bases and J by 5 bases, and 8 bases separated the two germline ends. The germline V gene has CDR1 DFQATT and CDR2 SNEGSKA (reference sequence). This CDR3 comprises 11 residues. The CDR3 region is CSATREETQYF. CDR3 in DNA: TGCAGTGCTACCCGCGAGGAGACCCAGTACTTC.

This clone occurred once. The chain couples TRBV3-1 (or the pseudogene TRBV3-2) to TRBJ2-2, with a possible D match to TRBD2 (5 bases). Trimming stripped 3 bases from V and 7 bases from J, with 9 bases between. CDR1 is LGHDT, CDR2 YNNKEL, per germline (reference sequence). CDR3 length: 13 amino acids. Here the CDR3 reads CASSQSAGGELFF. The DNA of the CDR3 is TGTGCCAGCAGCCAGAGCGCGGGCGGGGAGCTGTTTTTT.

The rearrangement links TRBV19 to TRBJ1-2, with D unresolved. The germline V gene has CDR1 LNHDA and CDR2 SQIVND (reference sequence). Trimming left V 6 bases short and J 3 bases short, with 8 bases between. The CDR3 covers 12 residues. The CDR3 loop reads CASSPNYYGYTF. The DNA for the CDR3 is TGTGCCAGTAGCCCCAACTACTATGGCTACACCTTC.

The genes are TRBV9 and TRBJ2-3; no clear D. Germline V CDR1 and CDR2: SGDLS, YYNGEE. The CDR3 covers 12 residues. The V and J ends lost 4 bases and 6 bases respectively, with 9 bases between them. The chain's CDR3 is CASSPYSDTQYF. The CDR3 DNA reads TGTGCCAGCAGCCCTTATTCGGATACGCAGTATTTT.

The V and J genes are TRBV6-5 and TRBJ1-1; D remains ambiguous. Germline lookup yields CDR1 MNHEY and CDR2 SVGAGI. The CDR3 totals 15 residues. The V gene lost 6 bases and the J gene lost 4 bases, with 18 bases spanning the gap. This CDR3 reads CASSRIGGWSTEAFF. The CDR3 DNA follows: TGTGCCAGCAGCCGAATCGGTGGTTGGAGCACTGAAGCTTTCTTT.

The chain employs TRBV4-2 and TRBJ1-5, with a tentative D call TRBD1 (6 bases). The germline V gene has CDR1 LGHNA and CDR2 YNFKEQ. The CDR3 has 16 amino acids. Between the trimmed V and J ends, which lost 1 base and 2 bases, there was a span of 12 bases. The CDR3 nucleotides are TGTGCCAGCAGCCAAGGGGGGGGCGGGGGCAATCAGCCCCAGCATTTT. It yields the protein CASSQGGGGGNQPQHF.

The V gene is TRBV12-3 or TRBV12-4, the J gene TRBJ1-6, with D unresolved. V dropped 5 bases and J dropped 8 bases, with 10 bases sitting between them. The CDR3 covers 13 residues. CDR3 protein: CASSPFRYSPLHF. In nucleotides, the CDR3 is TGTGCCAGCAGTCCCTTCCGCTATTCACCCCTCCACTTT.

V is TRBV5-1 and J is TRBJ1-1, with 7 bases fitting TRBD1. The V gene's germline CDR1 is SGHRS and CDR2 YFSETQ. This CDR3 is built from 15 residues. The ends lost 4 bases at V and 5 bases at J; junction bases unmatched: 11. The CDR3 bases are TGCGCCAGCAGCCCGGAGATGGACAGGAAGACTGAAGCTTTCTTT. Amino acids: CASSPEMDRKTEAFF.